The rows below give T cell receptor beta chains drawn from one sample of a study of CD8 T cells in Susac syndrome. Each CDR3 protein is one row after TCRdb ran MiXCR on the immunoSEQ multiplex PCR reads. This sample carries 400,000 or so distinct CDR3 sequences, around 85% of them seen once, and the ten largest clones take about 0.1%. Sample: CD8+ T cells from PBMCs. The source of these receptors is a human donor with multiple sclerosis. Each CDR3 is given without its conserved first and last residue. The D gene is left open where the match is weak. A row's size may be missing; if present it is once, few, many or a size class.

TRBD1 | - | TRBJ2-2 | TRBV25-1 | ASSEGTGYTGELF
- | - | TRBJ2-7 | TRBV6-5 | ANSYGDEQY
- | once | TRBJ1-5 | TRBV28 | ASSERGMRQPQH
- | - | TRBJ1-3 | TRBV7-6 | ASSPAGGVNTIY
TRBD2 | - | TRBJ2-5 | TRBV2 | ASSESLAGPARETQY
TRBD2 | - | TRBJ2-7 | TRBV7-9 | ASSERERSEQY
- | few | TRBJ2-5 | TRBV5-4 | ASSLLDSLETQY
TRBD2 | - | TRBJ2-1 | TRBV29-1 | SGGLADSSYNEQF
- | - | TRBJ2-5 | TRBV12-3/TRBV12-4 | ASSLASGYQETQY
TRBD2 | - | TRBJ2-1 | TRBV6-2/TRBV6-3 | ASSDPLGRGDNEQF
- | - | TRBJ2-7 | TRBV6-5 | ASSYNQANYEQY